The clone carrying this T cell receptor beta chain was counted many times. Preparation of the TCRbeta library used unique molecular identifiers. TCRdb re-analysed the PCR reads in MiXCR, keeping a single row per CDR3 protein. The table includes hundreds of thousands of distinct CDR3 sequences, less than 20% detected once. The data originate from a study of T-cell reconstitution after alpha-beta-depleted transplantation in children. With 6 bases clipped from V and 5 bases from J, the junction kept 2 bases outside the gene matches. The germline gives CDR1 DFQATT, CDR2 SNEGSKA (reference sequence). The CDR3 loop spans 11 amino acids.

The chain uses TRBV20-1 and TRBJ2-3, with 7 bases fitting TRBD1. This specimen was PBMCs, mostly from graft donor cells, taken 360 days after TCRalphabeta/CD19-depleted stem cell transplant. The TCR sequence derives from a male patient younger than 18 who had a stem cell transplant for acute lymphoblastic leukemia, so the T cells may come from the graft donor. Here the CDR3 DNA reads TGCAGTGCACGGACAGGAGATACGCAGTATTTT. It codes for CSARTGDTQYF.